This entry lists 6 T cell receptor beta chains sequenced from one sample in a study of T cells in Graves' hyperthyroidism and ophthalmopathy. Researchers amplified the TCR beta CDR3 regions from RNA transcripts. RT-PCR in the first round (using the HTBI primer set) targeted the TCR CDR3. TCRdb independently ran MiXCR on the multiplex PCR reads; one entry per CDR3 protein. The table lists hundreds of thousands of distinct CDR3 sequences, around 46% of them singletons. The sample consisted of peripheral blood or thyroid tissue (not recorded which). The receptors come from a woman aged 18-35 years with Graves' hyperthyroidism.

This clonotype was seen a handful of times. Its ends do not fully match the called genes, so a read error is possible. The chain combines TRBV7-9 with TRBJ2-7, with D maybe TRBD1 (6 bases). The CDR3 extends over 15 amino acids. Germline V gene data show CDR1 as SEHNR and CDR2 as FQNEAQ (reference sequence). CDR3 DNA: TGTGCCAGCACCTTACCCGGGGCAGGGGACCACGAGCAGTACTTC. It translates to CASTLPGAGDHEQYF.

A note on this clonotype: A much larger clone differs from this one at a single base, so this may be a read error. V is TRBV2 and J is TRBJ2-7, with TRBD1 as a possible D gene (6 bases). Germline V gene data show CDR1 as SNHLY and CDR2 as FYNNEI. Trimming shortened V by 5 bases and J by 5 bases, and 13 bases separated the two germline ends. The CDR3 loop spans 13 amino acids. In DNA form, the CDR3 reads TGTGCCAGCAGTCCCTACAGGGACAACGAGCAGTACTTC. Residues: CASSPYRDNEQYF. The full variable domain, with the rest looked up from reference TRBV2 and TRBJ2-7, is EPEVTQTPSHQVTQMGQEVILRCVPISNHLYFYWYRQILGQKVEFLVSFYNNEISEKSEIFDDQFSVERPDGSNFTLKIRSTKLEDSAMYFCASSPYRDNEQYFGPGTRLTVT.

This clonotype came up a few times. J is TRBJ2-5 and V is TRBV7-2; D possibly corresponds to TRBD2 (5 bases). The CDR3 contains 13 residues. Germline assignment: CDR1 SGHTA and CDR2 FQGNSA. Trimming cost V 6 bases and J 0 bases, with 8 bases left between them. The CDR3 sequence: CASSRTYQETQYF. In DNA, the CDR3 is TGTGCCAGCAGTCGGACTTACCAAGAGACCCAGTACTTC.

The chain is built from TRBV11-2 and TRBJ2-2; D might be TRBD1 (7 bases). Trimming stripped 0 bases from V and 3 bases from J, with 14 bases between. This CDR3 contains 17 residues. The germline gives CDR1 SGHAT, CDR2 FQNNGV. The CDR3 sequence: CASSLDGGTVHTGELFF. For the CDR3, the DNA is TGTGCCAGCAGCTTAGATGGCGGGACAGTGCACACCGGGGAGCTGTTTTTT. The full variable domain, in which reference TRBV11-2 and TRBJ2-2 provide the parts outside the CDR3, is EAGVAQSPRYKIIEKRQSVAFWCNPISGHATLYWYQQILGQGPKLLIQFQNNGVVDDSQLPKDRFSAERLKGVDSTLKIQPAKLEDSAVYLCASSLDGGTVHTGELFFGEGSRLTVL.

At least ten counts were recorded for this clonotype. This sequence joins TRBV15 and TRBJ1-4, with D perhaps TRBD1 (6 bases). The CDR3 runs to 15 residues. CDR1 and CDR2 (germline): LNHNV, YYDKDF (reference sequence). Trimming pared 0 bases from V and 6 bases from J, leaving 11 bases between. CDR3 nucleotides: TGTGCCACCAGCAGAGAACGACAGGAATATGAAAAACTGTTTTTT. Translating gives CATSRERQEYEKLFF.

This sequence joins TRBV6-4 and TRBJ1-2; tentatively, D is TRBD1 (6 bases). V was pared by 2 bases and J by 7 bases, with 14 bases between. The CDR3 contains 14 residues. CDR1 MRHNA and CDR2 SNTAGT come from the germline V gene. The CDR3 coding sequence is TGTGCCAGCAGTGACGCAGGGGCTATAGGTGGCTACACCTTC. Translation gives CASSDAGAIGGYTF.